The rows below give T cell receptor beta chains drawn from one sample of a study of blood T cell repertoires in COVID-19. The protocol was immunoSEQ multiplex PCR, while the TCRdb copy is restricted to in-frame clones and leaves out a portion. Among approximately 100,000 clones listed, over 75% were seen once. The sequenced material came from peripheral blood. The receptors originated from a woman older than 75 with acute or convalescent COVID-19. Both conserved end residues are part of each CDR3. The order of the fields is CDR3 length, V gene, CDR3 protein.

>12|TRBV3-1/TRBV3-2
CASSLNSYEQYF
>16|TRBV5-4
CASSGGLAGAVDEQFF
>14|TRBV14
CASSQDRGPYGYTF
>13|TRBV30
CAWGFQGNTEAFF
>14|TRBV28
CASSSGWANEKLFF
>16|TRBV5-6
CASSLAGWQANYGYTF
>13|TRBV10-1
CASSGGYQETQYF
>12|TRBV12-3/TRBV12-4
CASSSSWAEQYF
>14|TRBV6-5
CASSSGTSGVTQYF
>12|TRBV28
CASSLASRPQHF
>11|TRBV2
CASRSDYGYTF
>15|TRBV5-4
CASTLGRGRQETQYF
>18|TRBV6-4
CASSDSGLAGTGYNEQFF
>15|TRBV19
CASSIGWRGNEKLFF
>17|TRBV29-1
CSVEGPGTGSMNTEAFF
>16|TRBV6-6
CASTSGGDGSNQPQHF
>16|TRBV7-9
CASSLALRAGRNEQFF
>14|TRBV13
CASSPDRGVYEQYF
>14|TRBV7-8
CASSRGTAKETQYF
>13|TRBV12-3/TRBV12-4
CASSSTNNQPQHF
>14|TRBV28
CASRRQASSYEQYF
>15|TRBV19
CASSINSMITDTQYF
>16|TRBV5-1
CASTNRPGHSTDTQYF
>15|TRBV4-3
CASSQDLEINSPLHF
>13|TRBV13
CASSFWPGQVLFF
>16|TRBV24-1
CATSDQAGGDYNEQFF
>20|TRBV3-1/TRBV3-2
CASSHKADRGLVSSYNEQFF
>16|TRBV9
CASSVLRAAPTDTQYF
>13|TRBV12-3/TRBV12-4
CASSSSTGEKLFF
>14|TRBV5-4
CASSLVGSPSGYTF
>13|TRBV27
CASSLLIQGEAFF
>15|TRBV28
CASSWGQGTGAEAFF
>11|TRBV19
CASSLLYGYTF
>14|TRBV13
CASSGRQDAYEQYF
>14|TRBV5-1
CASSLAWVAGEQFF
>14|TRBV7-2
CASSRWEGADTQYF
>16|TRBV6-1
CASSGGDSNSGNTIYF
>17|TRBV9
CASSNNLAGPMAYTQYF
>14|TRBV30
CAWRTRQRNTEAFF
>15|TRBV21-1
CASSKVLASVYEQYF
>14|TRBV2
CASRPGQMNTEAFF
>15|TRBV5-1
CASRQSSGGTDTQYF
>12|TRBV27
CASRGGTYEQYF
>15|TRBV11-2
CASTFQGAGANVLTF
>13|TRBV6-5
CASTPLSDSPLHF
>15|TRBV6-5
CASSSLAPFTNTQYF
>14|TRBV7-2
CASRTRGLRETQYF
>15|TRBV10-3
CAISERIRPTYEQYF
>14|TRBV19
CASRHSTGNYGYTF
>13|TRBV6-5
CASTRDRGQPQHF
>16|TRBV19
CASKGGGGAGVYEQYF
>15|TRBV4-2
CASSQEKSGNTEAFF